The following is a T cell receptor beta chain sequence with its context. CDR3 length equals 15 residues. Per the germline V gene, CDR1 is LNHDA and CDR2 is SQIVND (reference sequence). Trimming cost V 4 bases and J 2 bases, with 12 bases left between them. The data are from a study of blood T cell repertoires in COVID-19. Produced via immunoSEQ multiplex PCR; TCRdb's table is partial and in-frame only. This table holds roughly 200,000 clones, about 83% found once. The TCR was taken from a woman in her 30s with COVID-19, enrolled during active disease. Material: peripheral blood. This chain connects TRBV19 to TRBJ1-5; D remains ambiguous. CDR3: CASSRGGSGNQPQHF. The CDR3 coding sequence is TGTGCCAGTAGTAGAGGAGGGTCCGGCAATCAGCCCCAGCATTTT.